These 22 T cell receptor beta chains share one sample of origin, sequenced in a study of breast tumors, draining lymph nodes, adjacent tissues. Samples came from axillary lymph nodes draining the breast cancer. One entry per CDR3 protein, called by TCRdb with MiXCR from the multiplex PCR reads. The sample consists of around 150,000 distinct CDR3 sequences, 20% to 25% of them appearing once. What was sequenced was axillary lymph node tissue. The source of these receptors is a female donor with breast cancer. Some clones in this sample may be carry-over from other donors' samples.

The V and J genes are TRBV3-1 and TRBJ1-2; D is ambiguous. V was pared by 0 bases and J by 5 bases, with 16 bases between. From germline, CDR1 is LGHDT and CDR2 YNNKEL (reference sequence). The CDR3 contains 16 residues. The CDR3 sequence: CASSQDRLGRRYGYTF. The CDR3 coding sequence is TGTGCCAGCAGCCAAGATCGCCTTGGCAGGAGATATGGCTACACCTTC.

This clonotype was found many times. The chain has TRBV7-2 and TRBJ2-5; TRBD2 aligns across 7 bases. The CDR3 is 14 residues long. Germline V gene sequence: CDR1 SGHTA, CDR2 FQGNSA. Germline trimming cut 1 base from V and 4 bases from J; bases unmatched to any gene: 3. The CDR3 bases are TGTGCCAGCAGCTTAGTGGGAGGGAGAGAGACCCAGTACTTC. This sequence encodes CASSLVGGRETQYF.

This clonotype was counted between two and nine times. This rearrangement joins TRBV4-2 to TRBJ2-5, with 10 positions matching TRBD2. Germline values: CDR1 LGHNA, CDR2 YNFKEQ. CDR3 length equals 15 residues. V dropped 5 bases and J dropped 6; count of bases not matched to a gene: 9. The CDR3 DNA follows: TGTGCCAGCAGCTCCAGCGGGAGGGCCCTAAAGACCCAGTACTTC. Protein sequence: CASSSSGRALKTQYF.

The gene calls are TRBV5-1 and TRBJ2-1; 7 bases line up with TRBD1. Per the germline V gene, CDR1 is SGHRS and CDR2 is YFSETQ. J gave up 4 bases and V 4 bases, and 11 bases lay outside the gene matches. The CDR3 loop spans 16 amino acids. CDR3 DNA sequence: TGCGCCAGCAGCGTTGAGAAAGCCAGGGGGTACAATGAGCAGTTCTTC. This gives the protein CASSVEKARGYNEQFF.

This clonotype was recorded many times. The rearrangement links TRBV29-1 to TRBJ2-3; TRBD2 matches 8 bases. The CDR3 spans 13 residues. V trimming: 2 bases; J trimming: 7 bases; junction bases outside the gene matches: 5. Germline assignment: CDR1 SQVTM and CDR2 ANQGSEA. DNA for the CDR3: TGCAGCGTTGAATTCGGGAGGGAGTATACGCAGTATTTT. This gives the protein CSVEFGREYTQYF.

This clonotype has only a few counts. This chain connects TRBV3-1 to TRBJ2-2; 7 nucleotides align to TRBD2. CDR3 size: 17 residues. Germline lookup yields CDR1 LGHDT and CDR2 YNNKEL (reference sequence). V lost 3 bases to trimming and J lost 0 bases; unmatched junction nucleotides: 7. CDR3 region: CASSQLQGLANTGELFF. The CDR3 coding sequence is TGTGCCAGCAGCCAGCTCCAAGGACTAGCGAACACCGGGGAGCTGTTTTTT.

On this clonotype: A much more abundant neighbour one base away suggests this may be a read error. J is TRBJ2-7 and V is TRBV6-5; TRBD1 agrees at 10 bases. CDR1 is MNHEY and CDR2 is SVGAGI in the germline V gene. Trimming at V came to 4 bases and at J to 9 bases, leaving 15 bases not matched to a gene. The length of the CDR3 is 16 residues. This CDR3 is CASSSRTGTGDQGQYF. The CDR3 bases are TGTGCCAGCAGTTCCAGGACCGGGACAGGGGATCAAGGGCAGTACTTC.

This clonotype has at least ten counts. The V and J genes are TRBV7-2 and TRBJ2-5; 7 positions match TRBD2. This CDR3 region has 15 residues. From germline, CDR1 is SGHTA and CDR2 FQGNSA. The V segment lost 0 bases and the J segment 5 bases; nucleotides outside the gene matches: 6. DNA for the CDR3: TGTGCCAGCAGCTTAGCGGGAGGGCCTCGGGAGACCCAGTACTTC. It yields the protein CASSLAGGPRETQYF.

Comment on this clonotype: A read error may explain this, as a much larger clone is one base away. This chain joins TRBV19 and TRBJ2-1; D is possibly TRBD1 (7 bases). The germline V gene has CDR1 LNHDA and CDR2 SQIVND (reference sequence). The CDR3 totals 13 residues. The CDR3 sequence: CVSWARGDNEQFF. The CDR3 DNA is TGTGTCAGTTGGGCCAGGGGGGACAATGAGCAGTTCTTC.

The chain employs TRBV4-2 and TRBJ2-3, with D maybe TRBD1 (5 bases). The ends were cut back, 2 bases at V and 4 bases at J, with 16 bases in the middle. Per germline, CDR1 LGHNA and CDR2 YNFKEQ. This CDR3 spans 16 amino acids. In nucleotides, the CDR3 is TGTGCCAGCAGCCAAAAGACAGTAAGGATATCAGATACGCAGTATTTT. The encoded protein is CASSQKTVRISDTQYF.

This clonotype was detected many times. V is TRBV24-1 and J is TRBJ2-1; TRBD1 agrees at 7 bases. The germline CDR1 and CDR2 sequences are KGHDR and SFDVKD. V was pared by 2 bases and J by 11 bases, with 8 bases of the junction left unmatched. This CDR3 has 14 residues. The CDR3 DNA is TGTGCCACCAGTGATTGGGACAGTACAATGAAGCAGTTCTTC. Translating it yields CATSDWDSTMKQFF.

A note on this clonotype: A much larger clone differs from this one at a single base, so this may be a read error. This chain joins TRBV28 and TRBJ2-5, with 11 bases identical to TRBD1. Germline-derived CDR1 and CDR2 are MDHEN and SYDVKM. CDR3 length: 16 amino acids. J lost 6 bases, V lost 6 bases, and 12 bases had no gene match. CDR3 in amino acids: CASSKPGTGGWKTQYF. DNA for the CDR3: TGTGCCAGCAGCAAACCAGGGACAGGGGGTTGGAAGACCCAGTACTTC.

This clonotype appeared many times. J is TRBJ1-6 and V is TRBV6-5; TRBD1 aligns across 8 bases. In germline, CDR1 is MNHEY, CDR2 SVGAGI. The CDR3 loop spans 15 amino acids. V lost 5 bases to trimming and J lost 10 bases; unmatched junction nucleotides: 10. This chain's CDR3 is CASSRLQGGRSPLHF. CDR3 coding DNA: TGTGCCAGCAGTCGCCTACAGGGGGGGAGGTCACCCCTCCACTTT.

Concerning this clonotype itself: A much larger clonotype is one base distant, so this may be a read error. Since the CDR3 does not end with the conserved phenylalanine or tryptophan, this likely comes from a read error. The rearrangement uses TRBV6-5 and TRBJ2-1; 7 bases agree with TRBD1. CDR1 is MNHEY, CDR2 SVGAGI, per germline. This CDR3 has 14 amino acids. The ends lost 7 bases at V and 5 bases at J; junction bases unmatched: 8. The CDR3 region has the DNA TGTGCCAGCACAGTGGACAGGCTGCACAATGAGCAGTTCCTC. Amino acids: CASTVDRLHNEQFL.

This clonotype occurred many times. The chain couples TRBV4-1 to TRBJ2-3; possibly TRBD1 for D (5 bases). This CDR3 region has 13 residues. Germline CDR1 and CDR2: MGHRA and YSYEKL. V lost 5 bases and J 2 bases, leaving 8 bases between the germline ends. This CDR3 is CASSLGHTDTQYF. CDR3 nucleotide sequence: TGCGCCAGCAGCTTAGGACACACAGATACGCAGTATTTT.

The chain is built from TRBV27 and TRBJ1-2; a possible D gene is TRBD1 (6 bases). The CDR3 is made up of 13 amino acids. The germline CDR1 and CDR2 sequences are MNHEY and SMNVEV (reference sequence). Trimming removed 8 bases at V and 4 bases at J, with 14 bases between. CDR3: CASGPTGPYGYTF. The CDR3 DNA reads as TGTGCCAGCGGACCTACAGGGCCCTATGGCTACACCTTC.

This clonotype was counted many times. In nucleotides, the CDR3 is TGTGCCAGCAAAAGTGGACAGGGGAATGAAAAACTGTTTTTT. Translated, it gives CASKSGQGNEKLFF. This sequence joins TRBV6-1 and TRBJ1-4, with TRBD1 identical over 9 bases. Germline V gene data show CDR1 as MNHNS and CDR2 as SASEGT. The CDR3 is made up of 14 amino acids. V lost 7 bases and J lost 5; bases outside the gene matches: 5.

This clonotype was detected ten times or more. The J gene is TRBJ2-3, the V gene TRBV20-1; 10 nucleotides agree with TRBD2. This CDR3 is built from 15 residues. Germline loops: CDR1 DFQATT, CDR2 SNEGSKA (reference sequence). Trimming at V came to 6 bases and at J to 1 base, leaving 7 bases not matched to a gene. The CDR3 region is CSAPRGLAGTDTQYF. The CDR3 DNA reads as TGCAGTGCCCCAAGAGGACTAGCGGGCACAGATACGCAGTATTTT.

This clonotype was picked up many times. This chain's CDR3 is CSARVGYTGELFF. CDR3 nucleotide sequence: TGCAGTGCTAGAGTAGGGTACACCGGGGAGCTGTTTTTT. V gene TRBV20-1 combines with J gene TRBJ2-2; D is undetermined. Germline CDR1 is DFQATT and CDR2 is SNEGSKA (reference sequence). CDR3 length: 13 residues. Trimming removed 1 base at V and 3 bases at J, with 6 bases between.

This chain joins TRBV20-1 and TRBJ1-5; 9 bases fit TRBD1. CDR1 is DFQATT and CDR2 is SNEGSKA in the germline V gene (reference sequence). V dropped 8 bases and J dropped 4; count of bases not matched to a gene: 3. This CDR3 is 12 amino acids long. This CDR3 reads CSMDRGNQPQHF. The CDR3 DNA follows: TGCAGTATGGACAGGGGTAATCAGCCCCAGCATTTT.

With regard to this clonotype: This may arise from a read error, as a much more abundant clone is one base away. The V call is TRBV30, the J call TRBJ1-6; TRBD1 is a possible D gene (5 bases). Germline-derived CDR1 and CDR2 are GTSNPN and SVGIG (reference sequence). V was shortened by 0 bases and J by 9 bases, with 12 bases between the two germline ends. This CDR3 is 14 amino acids long. The CDR3 DNA follows: TGTGCCTGGAGTGTAAGGCAGGGAGGTTCACCCCTCCACTTT. Amino acid sequence: CAWSVRQGGSPLHF.

There are many counts of this clonotype. V and J are TRBV13 and TRBJ2-3; 14 bases fit TRBD2. This CDR3 spans 18 amino acids. CDR1 and CDR2 (germline): PRHDT, FYEKMQ (reference sequence). V lost 2 bases, J lost 5 bases, and 9 bases stayed unmatched. For the CDR3, the DNA is TGTGCCAGCAGCTTAATTGAGACGACTAGCGGGAGGGTAGATACGCAGTATTTT. Protein product: CASSLIETTSGRVDTQYF. The entire variable domain, with the rest obtained from reference TRBV13 and TRBJ2-3, is as follows: AAGVIQSPRHLIKEKRETATLKCYPIPRHDTVYWYQQGPGQDPQFLISFYEKMQSDKGSIPDRFSAQQFSDYHSELNMSSLELGDSALYFCASSLIETTSGRVDTQYFGPGTRLTVL.